A single sample is the source of the 2 T cell receptor beta chains below, sequenced in a study of blood T cell repertoires in COVID-19 (dated by TCRdb to 2019 to 2021). The library was built by means of the immunoSEQ multiplex PCR assay. Entries here come from immuneACCESS through TCRdb and include only in-frame sequences with V and J called. Some clones fail to appear in such tables; in the studies checked, an unresolved V gene covers under half of the shortfall, and the cause of the remainder is unknown. The sample yields 76,000 or so clones; under 95% were counted once. The ten largest account for roughly 6% of the sample. The specimen sequenced was peripheral blood. The receptor set was obtained from a human donor in a cohort sampled during active COVID-19.

The J gene is TRBJ1-2, the V gene TRBV7-2; the match to TRBD1 covers 8 bases. Per germline, CDR1 SGHTA and CDR2 FQGNSA. The junction had 9 bases not matched to a gene; V was cut back by 4 bases and J by 8 bases. The CDR3 extends over 14 amino acids. This chain's CDR3 is CASSSDRGGLGYTF. The DNA of the CDR3 is TGTGCCAGCAGCTCAGACAGGGGAGGGTTGGGCTACACCTTC.

The rearrangement joins TRBV7-2 to TRBJ1-2; D might be TRBD1 (6 bases). CDR3 length: 14 amino acids. Germline V gene data show CDR1 as SGHTA and CDR2 as FQGNSA. V was trimmed by 5 bases and J by 8 bases, leaving 18 bases between them. CDR3: CASSPQGTRNGYTF. DNA for the CDR3: TGTGCCAGCAGCCCCCAGGGGACAAGGAACGGCTACACCTTC.